This T cell receptor beta chain was documented in a study of beta chain features in type 1 diabetes (dated by TCRdb to between 2018 and 2020). The study in broad terms: Mean age, gender distribution, total cell number and subset yield did not differ between patients and healthy donors. A total of some 100,000,000 sorted cells were examined across all samples, and the number of cells per subset was strongly correlated with RNA yield. Naive and central memory subsets were obtained from all 30 or so donors, but regulatory and stem cell-like memory subsets were isolated from only 8 patients and 8 healthy donors. The study compared TCRB repertoires of sorted circulating CD4+ T cell subsets between recently diagnosed type 1 diabetes patients and matched healthy donors. Findings and caveats that apply to the study as a whole: A moderate but significant shortening of TCRB CDR3 length was observed in type 1 diabetes patients in all four CD4+ subsets. Because cDNA was sequenced instead of genomic DNA, activated cells with high expression could be over-represented, although the groups did not differ in activation or CD3 levels. Only small numbers of individuals were included in the HLA sub-analyses, which left unresolved whether HLA type had any influence on TCRB rearrangement. Shorter templates might be favored by PCR, yet because patient and control samples were amplified and corrected together, any such skew would affect both groups equally. Fewer insertions and more nucleotide deletions at VDJ recombination sites were observed in patients with type 1 diabetes, implying thymic rearrangement abnormalities. Naive, central memory and regulatory TCRB repertoires appeared more similar among patients than among healthy donors.

From each donor, a single peripheral blood sample of about 100 mL on average was drawn into heparinised tubes. Using a panel that included CD45RO, CCR7, CD25, CD127, CD95 and CD27, naive, central memory, regulatory and stem cell-like memory CD4+ T cells were sorted on a BD FACSAria II. Every sorted population had a purity above 95%. PBMCs were isolated right away by Lymphoprep density gradient centrifugation and were stained directly, without culture. So that batch effects would be minimized, each experiment stained and sorted samples in pairs, pairing one healthy donor with one patient. The entire isolated RNA was reverse transcribed using the High Capacity cDNA Reverse Transcription Kit, and thus expressed TCRB transcripts were sequenced. Naive, central memory and regulatory T cell samples underwent deep immunoSEQ sequencing, averaging about 3.57 million total reads per sample. Sorted cells were lysed in RLT buffer and RNA was extracted with DNase-treated RNeasy Micro or Mini kits, depending on cell number. To prevent cross-contamination, each cell subset was processed individually, whereas patient and healthy donor samples were processed jointly. TCRB sequences were amplified from cDNA with the immunoSEQ multiplex PCR, producing 87-bp fragments spanning the CDR3 region. Amplicons were sequenced on the Illumina HiSeq platform. Under the source paper's analysis protocol: Synthetic template baselines were used to correct PCR bias computationally, reads within Hamming distance 2 were collapsed together, and singletons that could not be merged were discarded. By aligning reads against IMGT, V, D and J genes, CDR3 length, and insertions or deletions at six rearrangement sites were assigned. Within each subset, clonotype counts were normalized to sorted cell number, and only after that were true diversity and Gini coefficients computed with the tcR R package. The overlap coefficient, calculated on TCRB nucleotide sequences, was used to quantify repertoire sharing. Out-of-frame TCRB sequences from naive cells were analyzed to stand in for the pre-selection repertoire. Not all clones reach the TCRdb copy of this immuneACCESS table, which keeps in-frame sequences only. Checked studies attribute under half of the gap to unresolved V genes and leave the rest unexplained. V, J and clone size are taken as reported in that table, and D and trimming were inferred from the DNA itself. The sample table shows roughly 230,000 clones, and over 7.5% are seen once. The ten largest account for just under 0.035% of the sample.

The germline ends are 7 bases apart after V is trimmed by 0 bases and J by 1 base. CDR1 and CDR2 are drawn from the germline V gene (reference sequence): SGHNT, YYREEE. From the cysteine up to the phenylalanine, the CDR3 has a length of 14 residues. Only CDR3 DNA is held: 42 bases, read in frame from base 1. On this clone: The antigen it binds to is not known. Base qualities are missing; no much larger clone stands one base away.

The chain is encoded by TRBV5-4 joined to TRBJ1-1; there is no confident call for the D gene. The source material was naive CD4+ T cells from blood. In the paper's terms, the cell subset or site label means: true naive CD4+ T cells. The receptor was derived from a woman aged 18-29 years in good health. The DNA is as follows: TGTGCCAGCAGCTTGGCCCTTCCGAACACTGAAGCTTTCTTT. It codes for CASSLALPNTEAFF. The CDR3 plus the reference TRBV5-4 and TRBJ1-1 genes for the other parts give the full variable domain: ETGVTQSPTHLIKTRGQQVTLRCSSQSGHNTVSWYQQALGQGPQFIFQYYREEENGRGNFPPRFSGLQFPNYSSELNVNALELDDSALYLCASSLALPNTEAFFGQGTRLTVV.